Presented here are 9 T cell receptor beta chains from one specimen sequenced in a study of OX40 agonist ivuxolimab in advanced cancers. Generated by immunoSEQ multiplex PCR, the TCRdb table keeps only in-frame clones and is missing some. The data hold tens of thousands of clones, with about nine tenths observed a single time. Specimen: CD4+ or CD8+ T cells sorted from blood, collected in a trial of the OX40 agonist ivuxolimab. Receptors were obtained from an adult with an advanced solid tumor such as melanoma, head and neck, liver or kidney cancer.

The gene calls are TRBV9 and TRBJ2-3; the match to TRBD1 covers 9 bases. The CDR3 covers 15 residues. V shed 4 bases, J shed 11 bases, and the junction held 14 bases outside the gene matches. The germline gives CDR1 SGDLS, CDR2 YYNGEE. This CDR3 reads CASSSQTGGFGKQYF. The CDR3 coding sequence is TGTGCCAGCAGCTCCCAGACAGGGGGGTTCGGGAAGCAGTATTTT.

The rearrangement uses TRBV5-1 and TRBJ2-3; no firm D call. The CDR3 extends over 13 amino acids. Germline assignment: CDR1 SGHRS and CDR2 YFSETQ. V was cut by 1 base and J by 5 bases, with 8 bases left in between. The CDR3 here is CASSLNSGDTQYF. CDR3 nucleotide sequence: TGCGCCAGCAGCTTGAATAGTGGAGATACGCAGTATTTT.

The chain has TRBV5-6 and TRBJ1-5; 7 bases fit TRBD1. J gave up 4 bases and V 6 bases, and 10 bases lay outside the gene matches. The CDR3 covers 15 residues. Germline-derived CDR1 and CDR2 are SGHDT and YYEEEE. CDR3 nucleotide sequence: TGTGCCAGCACGATCTTCGACAGGGTTAATCAGCCCCAGCATTTT. Translated, it gives CASTIFDRVNQPQHF.

The rearrangement joins TRBV5-5 to TRBJ2-1; the D gene is possibly TRBD1 (6 bases). The CDR3 has 15 residues. CDR1 and CDR2 (germline): SGHKS, YYEKEE (reference sequence). Trimming took off 6 bases at V and 1 base at J, with 14 bases between the two ends. This CDR3 reads CASTKQGGSYNEQFF. CDR3 coding DNA: TGTGCCAGCACCAAACAGGGCGGATCCTACAATGAGCAGTTCTTC.

V usage is TRBV19 and J usage is TRBJ1-1; D remains unclear. Trimming pared 3 bases from V and 1 base from J, leaving 6 bases between. CDR3 length equals 13 residues. Germline CDR1 is LNHDA and CDR2 is SQIVND (reference sequence). The CDR3 spells CASSIGRNTEAFF. In DNA, the CDR3 is TGTGCCAGTAGTATCGGACGGAACACTGAAGCTTTCTTT.

The chain carries TRBV19 and TRBJ2-7, with 7 bases fitting TRBD2. The V gene end was trimmed by 10 bases and the J gene end by 5 bases; junction bases not matched to a gene: 17. Germline assignment: CDR1 LNHDA and CDR2 SQIVND (reference sequence). The CDR3 spans 15 residues. The DNA of the CDR3 is TGTGCCACCTCGCGGATGAGCGGGATCGGACACGAGCAGTACTTC. Translated: CATSRMSGIGHEQYF.

This sequence joins TRBV15 and TRBJ1-4; possible D gene TRBD1, 5 bases. CDR1 LNHNV and CDR2 YYDKDF come from the germline V gene (reference sequence). CDR3 size: 18 residues. Trimming took 2 bases from V and 0 from J, leaving 16 bases between them. The CDR3 region has the DNA TGTGCCACCAGCAGAACCCGACAGTGGACCGCAACTAATGAAAAACTGTTTTTT. Protein sequence: CATSRTRQWTATNEKLFF.

The gene calls are TRBV2 and TRBJ2-7; 15 bases are shared with TRBD2. With 8 bases clipped from V and 0 bases from J, the junction kept 11 bases outside the gene matches. The germline V gene has CDR1 SNHLY and CDR2 FYNNEI. CDR3 length: 18 residues. CDR3 coding DNA: TGTGCCAGCCGACTGGGACTAGCGGGGGGCCTCAGCTCCTACGAGCAGTACTTC. Translated, it gives CASRLGLAGGLSSYEQYF.

The genes are TRBV18 and TRBJ2-6, with D possibly TRBD1 on 5 matching bases. The CDR3 consists of 15 residues. V lost 5 bases, J lost 4 bases, and 12 bases lay in between. Germline V gene lookup returns CDR1 KGHSH and CDR2 LQKENI. CDR3: CASSTSGAGANVLTF. Here the CDR3 DNA reads TGTGCCAGCTCAACCAGTGGGGCAGGGGCCAACGTCCTGACTTTC.